The clone carrying this T cell receptor (beta chain) was found many times. Antigen: not known. The data originate from a study of response to subunit inactivated influenza vaccine. Study conclusions and caveats: The study's authors posited that every seasonal influenza vaccination enlists few new T cells.

Each CDR3 protein gets one entry after TCRdb re-called the RT-PCR reads with MiXCR. Of roughly 760,000 distinct CDR3 sequences listed, 21% are singletons. The CDR3 consists of 15 residues. CDR1 and CDR2 (germline): MGHRA, YSYEKL. V was pared by 4 bases and J by 0 bases, with 13 bases between. The receptor was derived from a man aged 45-60 years who received an inactivated influenza vaccine. This material consisted of PBMCs from blood, taken roughly 5 days after vaccination. The genes are TRBV4-1 and TRBJ2-7, with D perhaps TRBD1 (5 bases). The CDR3 spells CASSPQEFSSYEQYF. The CDR3 DNA sequence: TGCGCCAGCAGCCCACAGGAGTTTAGCTCCTACGAGCAGTACTTC.